Here is one T cell receptor (beta chain) with its context. Looked up from germline, CDR1 is SGHVS and CDR2 is FNYEAQ. CDR3 size: 15 residues. V lost 5 bases, J lost 2 bases, and 9 bases stayed unmatched. Immunohistochemistry showed robust Merkel cell polyomavirus Large T antigen staining in every patient's tumor. These data belong to a study of tumor-infiltrating T cells and Merkel cell polyomavirus. At the level of the study: The study examined CD8+ T cells specific for the Merkel cell polyomavirus KLL epitope. Median follow-up was 2.7 years, ranging from 1.1 to 6.0 years. Treatment was non-standardized, spanning chemotherapy, radiation and immunotherapies.

Sequencing used immunoSEQ multiplex PCR; TCRdb keeps in-frame clones, though not all of them. There are 20,000 to 25,000 clones in the sample; nearly 90% occur only once, and roughly 2.5% lies in the top ten. The receptor's source is a man aged 50-59 years with Merkel cell carcinoma. The V gene is TRBV7-6, the J gene TRBJ2-7; TRBD1 aligns across 7 bases. The sequencing sample was made of lymph node tissue. CDR3 residues: CASSAGQDPTYEQYF. The DNA for the CDR3 is TGTGCCAGCAGCGCCGGACAGGACCCCACCTACGAGCAGTACTTC.